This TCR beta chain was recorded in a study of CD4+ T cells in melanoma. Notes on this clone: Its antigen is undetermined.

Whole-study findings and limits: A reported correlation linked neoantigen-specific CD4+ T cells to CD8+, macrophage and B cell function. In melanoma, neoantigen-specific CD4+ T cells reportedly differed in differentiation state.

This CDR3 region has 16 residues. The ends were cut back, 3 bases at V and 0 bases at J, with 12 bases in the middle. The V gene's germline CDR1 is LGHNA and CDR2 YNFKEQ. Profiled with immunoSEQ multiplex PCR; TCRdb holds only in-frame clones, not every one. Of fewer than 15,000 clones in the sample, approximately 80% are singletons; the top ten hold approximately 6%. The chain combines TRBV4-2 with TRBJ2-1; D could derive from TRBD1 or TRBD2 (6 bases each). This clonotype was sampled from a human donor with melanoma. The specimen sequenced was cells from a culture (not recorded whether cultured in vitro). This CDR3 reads CASSQGGGSSYNEQFF. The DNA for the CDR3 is TGTGCCAGCAGCCAGGGGGGCGGCAGCTCCTACAATGAGCAGTTCTTC.